These T cell receptor beta chains were read from a single sample in a study of blood T cell repertoires in COVID-19. This table comes from immunoSEQ multiplex PCR, and its TCRdb copy is limited to in-frame clones, with some not included. The table has fewer than 85,000 clones, more than 65% seen once; the top ten hold 25% to 30%. Specimen: peripheral blood. These receptors were taken from a human donor in a cohort sampled during active COVID-19. CDR3s include the opening cysteine and the closing phenylalanine or tryptophan. The order of the fields is J gene, V gene, CDR3 protein.

TRBJ1-5,TRBV9,CASSVEGTGGQPQHF
TRBJ2-5,TRBV4-1,CASSLAISRATPSETQYF
TRBJ1-6,TRBV12-3/TRBV12-4,CASSSDRASPLHF
TRBJ2-7,TRBV6-2/TRBV6-3,CASSYPGTSGGSSYEQYF
TRBJ1-1,TRBV7-8,CASSPRTGNTEAFF
TRBJ1-2,TRBV5-6,CASSLGMGSPNYGYTF
TRBJ1-6,TRBV5-4,CAMGGFGESPLHF
TRBJ2-3,TRBV19,CASTNGQGGTDTQYF
TRBJ1-2,TRBV7-9,CASSLAGTGAIYGYTF
TRBJ2-3,TRBV28,CASRRRGDTQYF
TRBJ1-2,TRBV4-1,CASSQDLMAGKYGYTF
TRBJ2-5,TRBV4-1,CASSQGKGRAETQYF
TRBJ2-5,TRBV7-2,CASSYAAGGKETQYF
TRBJ1-4,TRBV6-2/TRBV6-3,CASSPRGRSTNEKLFF
TRBJ2-7,TRBV7-9,CASSPSGGREQYF
TRBJ1-5,TRBV5-6,CASSLTGTGYQPQHF
TRBJ1-5,TRBV5-6,CASSLRQGAQPQHF
TRBJ2-7,TRBV11-3,CASRGIRAGEYEQYF
TRBJ2-7,TRBV9,CASSVGTSGPYEQYF
TRBJ2-5,TRBV7-9,CASSLPRRVQETQYF
TRBJ2-5,TRBV6-6,CASSHYRGSIIIQETQYF
TRBJ2-5,TRBV11-3,CASSLGGQGAGETQYF
TRBJ2-7,TRBV18,CASSPGGGSYEQYF
TRBJ2-1,TRBV6-1,CASSELAAYNEQFF
TRBJ2-2,TRBV27,CASSLPPGGANTGELFF
TRBJ1-5,TRBV3-1/TRBV3-2,CASSQAGVGNQPQHF
TRBJ2-1,TRBV9,CASSATGLTYNEQFF
TRBJ1-2,TRBV2,CASSPDRTENYGYTF
TRBJ1-5,TRBV2,CASSRDRDQPQHF
TRBJ1-2,TRBV5-1,CASNLGSGAPLGYTF
TRBJ1-6,TRBV5-1,CASTEGINSPLHF
TRBJ2-7,TRBV9,CASSVQQGTTYEQYF
TRBJ1-1,TRBV7-2,CASHRQGETEAFF
TRBJ2-5,TRBV19,CASSIGPRGLAGSQETQYF
TRBJ2-5,TRBV10-3,CAISRTGLETQYF
TRBJ2-2,TRBV7-9,CASFGGTGGLNTGELFF
TRBJ2-7,TRBV5-1,CASSSAMGQRTYEQYF
TRBJ2-7,TRBV14,CASRSGTGNYEQYF
TRBJ2-1,TRBV9,CASSVSTIAYYEQFF
TRBJ2-3,TRBV5-1,CASSSGEGTDTQYF
TRBJ2-2,TRBV28,CASSLGGGAWTGELFF
TRBJ2-1,TRBV24-1,CATRDRGNEQFF
TRBJ1-5,TRBV6-6,CASREDRYSNQPQHF
TRBJ1-4,TRBV18,CASSLQGEKLFF
TRBJ2-2,TRBV5-4,CASSTGVLTGELFF
TRBJ1-6,TRBV11-3,CASSLSGRANSPLHF
TRBJ1-2,TRBV11-3,CASSLGMTGPNYGYTF
TRBJ2-3,TRBV2,CASSAGPTDTQYF
TRBJ2-5,TRBV7-9,CAGTTQETQYF